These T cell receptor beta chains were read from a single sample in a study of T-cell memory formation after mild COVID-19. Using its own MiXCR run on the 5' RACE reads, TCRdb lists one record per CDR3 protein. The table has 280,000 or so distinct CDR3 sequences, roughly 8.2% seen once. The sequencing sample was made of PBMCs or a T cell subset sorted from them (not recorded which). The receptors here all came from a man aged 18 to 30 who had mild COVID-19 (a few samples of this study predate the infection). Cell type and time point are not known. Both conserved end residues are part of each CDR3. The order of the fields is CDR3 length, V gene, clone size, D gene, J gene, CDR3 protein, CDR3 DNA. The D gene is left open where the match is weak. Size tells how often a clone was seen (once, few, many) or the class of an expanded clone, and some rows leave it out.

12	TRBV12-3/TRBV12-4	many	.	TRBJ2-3	CASSFGTDTQYF	TGTGCCAGCAGCTTCGGCACAGATACGCAGTATTTT
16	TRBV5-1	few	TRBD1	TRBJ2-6	CASSLGQGAGANVLTF	TGCGCCAGCAGCTTGGGACAGGGGGCTGGGGCCAACGTCCTGACTTTC
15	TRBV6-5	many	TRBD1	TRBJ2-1	CASSSQGALGNEQFF	TGTGCCAGCAGCTCCCAGGGGGCGCTTGGCAATGAGCAGTTCTTC
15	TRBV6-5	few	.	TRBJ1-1	CASSPVRGKNTEAFF	TGTGCCAGCAGCCCGGTTAGGGGAAAGAACACTGAAGCTTTCTTT
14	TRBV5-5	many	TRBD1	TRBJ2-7	CASSSGQLTYEQYF	TGTGCCAGCAGCTCGGGACAGCTTACCTACGAGCAGTACTTC
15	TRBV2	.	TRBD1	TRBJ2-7	CASSERARTGGEQYF	TGTGCCAGCAGTGAACGCGCCCGGACAGGCGGTGAGCAGTACTTC
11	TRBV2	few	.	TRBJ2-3	CANGGTDTQYF	TGTGCCAATGGGGGTACAGATACGCAGTATTTT
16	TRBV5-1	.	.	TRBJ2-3	CASSLAGQISTDTQYF	TGCGCCAGCAGCTTGGCTGGGCAGATTAGCACAGATACGCAGTATTTT
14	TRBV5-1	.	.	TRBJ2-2	CASRSDTNTGELFF	TGCGCCAGCAGATCGGACACGAACACCGGGGAGCTGTTTTTT
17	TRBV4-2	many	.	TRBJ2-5	CASSQELAPSPQETQYF	TGTGCCAGCAGCCAAGAATTAGCGCCGAGTCCTCAAGAGACCCAGTACTTC
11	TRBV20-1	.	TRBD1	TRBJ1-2	CSARTGGTYTF	TGCAGTGCTAGGACAGGGGGAACCTACACCTTC
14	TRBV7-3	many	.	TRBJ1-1	CASSLYPGITEAFF	TGTGCCAGCAGCTTATACCCTGGGATCACTGAAGCTTTCTTT
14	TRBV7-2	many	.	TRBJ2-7	CASSLGGTPYEQYF	TGTGCCAGCAGCTTAGGAGGGACTCCCTACGAGCAGTACTTC